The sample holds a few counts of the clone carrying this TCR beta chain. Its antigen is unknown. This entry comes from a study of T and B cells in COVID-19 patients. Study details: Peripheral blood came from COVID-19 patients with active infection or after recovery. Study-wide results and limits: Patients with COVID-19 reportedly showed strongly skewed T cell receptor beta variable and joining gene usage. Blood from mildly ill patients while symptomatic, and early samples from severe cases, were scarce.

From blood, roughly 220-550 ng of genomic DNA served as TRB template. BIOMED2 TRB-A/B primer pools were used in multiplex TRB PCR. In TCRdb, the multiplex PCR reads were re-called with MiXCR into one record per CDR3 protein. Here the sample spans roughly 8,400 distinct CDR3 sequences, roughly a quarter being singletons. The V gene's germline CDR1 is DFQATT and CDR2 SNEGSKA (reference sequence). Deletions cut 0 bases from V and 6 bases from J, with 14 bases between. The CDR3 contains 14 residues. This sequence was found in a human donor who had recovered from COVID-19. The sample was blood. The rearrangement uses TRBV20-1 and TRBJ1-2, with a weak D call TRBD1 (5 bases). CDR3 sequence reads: CSARDPGLRDGYTF. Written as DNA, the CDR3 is TGCAGTGCTAGAGATCCAGGGTTGCGGGATGGCTACACCTTC.